These T cell receptor beta chains were read from a single sample in a study of identical twins. TCRdb used MiXCR to reprocess the 5' RACE reads, holding one entry per CDR3 protein. The data hold 1,800,000 or so distinct CDR3 sequences, with roughly 35% observed a single time. Source material: cord blood. These receptor sequences come from a newborn girl in good health. CDR3s include the opening cysteine and the closing phenylalanine or tryptophan. D genes are given only for firm matches. The listing skips clone size in some rows; elsewhere it reads once, few, many or a size class.

clone size: many
D gene: TRBD1
J gene: TRBJ2-5
V gene: TRBV7-9
CDR3 DNA: TGTGCCAGCAGTCCATCGGGACAGATAGAGACCCAGTACTTC
CDR3 protein: CASSPSGQIETQYF

clone size: few
D gene: TRBD1
J gene: TRBJ2-1
V gene: TRBV7-2
CDR3 DNA: TGTGCCAGCAGCTCTACAGGGGCGAGCTCCTACAATGAGCAGTTCTTC
CDR3 protein: CASSSTGASSYNEQFF

clone size: once
D gene: .
J gene: TRBJ2-7
V gene: TRBV7-9
CDR3 DNA: TGTGCCAGCAGCCGCGAGTACTTC
CDR3 protein: CASSREYF

clone size: .
D gene: .
J gene: TRBJ2-4
V gene: TRBV12-3/TRBV12-4
CDR3 DNA: TGTGCCAGCAGTTTAGGGGAGCGCCAGTACTTC
CDR3 protein: CASSLGERQYF

clone size: .
D gene: .
J gene: TRBJ2-3
V gene: TRBV12-3/TRBV12-4
CDR3 DNA: TGTGTCGGAGCAGTGAGAGAAACAGATACGCAGTATTTT
CDR3 protein: CVGAVRETDTQYF

clone size: .
D gene: .
J gene: TRBJ1-4
V gene: TRBV5-1
CDR3 DNA: TGCGCCAGCAGCTACAGCGGGAATGAAAAACTGTTTTTT
CDR3 protein: CASSYSGNEKLFF

clone size: .
D gene: .
J gene: TRBJ2-2
V gene: TRBV5-1
CDR3 DNA: TGCGCCAGCAGCTTTAGAGGGGCCACCGGGGAGCTGTTTTTT
CDR3 protein: CASSFRGATGELFF

clone size: .
D gene: .
J gene: TRBJ2-3
V gene: TRBV7-2
CDR3 DNA: TGTGCCAGCGGCTTAGCGTCTAGCACAGATACGCAGTATTTT
CDR3 protein: CASGLASSTDTQYF

clone size: .
D gene: TRBD1
J gene: TRBJ1-1
V gene: TRBV25-1
CDR3 DNA: TGTGCCAGCAGTGAATGGGACAGGGTTGAGGGCACTGAAGCTTTCTTT
CDR3 protein: CASSEWDRVEGTEAFF

clone size: .
D gene: .
J gene: TRBJ2-7
V gene: TRBV20-1
CDR3 DNA: TGCAGTGCTAGAGATAAATCCCCGCGGGGCCAATACGAGCAGTACTTC
CDR3 protein: CSARDKSPRGQYEQYF

clone size: .
D gene: .
J gene: TRBJ2-3
V gene: TRBV4-2
CDR3 DNA: TGTGCCAGCAGCCTTATGGGGGGGCCGGATACGCAGTATTTT
CDR3 protein: CASSLMGGPDTQYF

clone size: .
D gene: .
J gene: TRBJ2-5
V gene: TRBV2
CDR3 DNA: TGTGCCAGCAAGGTCCAAGAGACCCAGTACTTC
CDR3 protein: CASKVQETQYF

clone size: .
D gene: .
J gene: TRBJ2-1
V gene: TRBV20-1
CDR3 DNA: TGCAGTGCTCCCCGGACTCCACGCAATGAGCAGTTCTTC
CDR3 protein: CSAPRTPRNEQFF

clone size: few
D gene: TRBD2
J gene: TRBJ2-3
V gene: TRBV3-1
CDR3 DNA: TGTGCCAGCAGCCTCACGACTAGCGGGGACACAGATACGCAGTATTTT
CDR3 protein: CASSLTTSGDTDTQYF

clone size: .
D gene: .
J gene: TRBJ2-3
V gene: TRBV7-9
CDR3 DNA: TGTGCCAGCACTCACTGGCGGGACCGCACAGATACGCAGTATTTT
CDR3 protein: CASTHWRDRTDTQYF

clone size: few
D gene: .
J gene: TRBJ2-1
V gene: TRBV27
CDR3 DNA: TGTGCCAGCAGTACTTTCGGGACTCGCTACAATGAGCAGTTCTTC
CDR3 protein: CASSTFGTRYNEQFF

clone size: .
D gene: TRBD1
J gene: TRBJ1-5
V gene: TRBV5-1
CDR3 DNA: TGCGCCAGCAGTCTATCGGACAGGGATCAGCCCCAGCATTTT
CDR3 protein: CASSLSDRDQPQHF

clone size: few
D gene: .
J gene: TRBJ1-2
V gene: TRBV21-1
CDR3 DNA: TGTGCCAGCAGCAAATGGGGGACTTGTTATGGCTACACCTTC
CDR3 protein: CASSKWGTCYGYTF

clone size: .
D gene: TRBD2
J gene: TRBJ2-3
V gene: TRBV18
CDR3 DNA: TGTGCCAGCTCACCATCTAGCGGACGCACAGATACGCAGTATTTT
CDR3 protein: CASSPSSGRTDTQYF

clone size: .
D gene: .
J gene: TRBJ2-1
V gene: TRBV20-1
CDR3 DNA: TGCAGTGCTAGACGGGTAGCGAGGTCCAACAATGAGCAGTTCTTC
CDR3 protein: CSARRVARSNNEQFF

clone size: few
D gene: .
J gene: TRBJ1-5
V gene: TRBV29-1
CDR3 DNA: TGCAGCGTCACTACAGGGAAGGGTAATCAGCCCCAGCATTTT
CDR3 protein: CSVTTGKGNQPQHF

clone size: .
D gene: .
J gene: TRBJ1-2
V gene: TRBV4-2
CDR3 DNA: TGTGCCAGCAGCCATACCTTCGGATCCCAAGGGGGCTACACCTTC
CDR3 protein: CASSHTFGSQGGYTF

clone size: .
D gene: TRBD2
J gene: TRBJ2-7
V gene: TRBV12-5
CDR3 DNA: TGTGCTAGTGGTTTGGTTATGGGGGGACTAGCGGGAGGCCCTATCTCCTACAATGAGCAGTACTTC
CDR3 protein: CASGLVMGGLAGGPISYNEQYF

clone size: .
D gene: .
J gene: TRBJ1-1
V gene: TRBV29-1
CDR3 DNA: TGCAGCGCCGGACACCTGAACACTGAAGCTTTCTTT
CDR3 protein: CSAGHLNTEAFF

clone size: many
D gene: .
J gene: TRBJ1-2
V gene: TRBV6-1
CDR3 DNA: TGTGCCAGCACCCCCTCGGGTTATGGCTACACCTTC
CDR3 protein: CASTPSGYGYTF

clone size: .
D gene: TRBD1
J gene: TRBJ1-4
V gene: TRBV3-1
CDR3 DNA: TGTGCCAGCAGCCGCGGGACAGGCCTCGCAACTAATGAAAAACTGTTTTTT
CDR3 protein: CASSRGTGLATNEKLFF

clone size: .
D gene: .
J gene: TRBJ1-5
V gene: TRBV20-1
CDR3 DNA: TGCAGTGCTAGATCGCTGACTGGGCGCCAGCCCCAGCATTTT
CDR3 protein: CSARSLTGRQPQHF

clone size: .
D gene: .
J gene: TRBJ1-5
V gene: TRBV19
CDR3 DNA: TGTGCCAGTAGTACGGGGGCTCAGCCCCAGCATTTT
CDR3 protein: CASSTGAQPQHF

clone size: few
D gene: TRBD2
J gene: TRBJ2-1
V gene: TRBV5-1
CDR3 DNA: TGCGCCAGCAGCACGGGGACTAGCGGGAGCTTATATGAGCAGTTCTTC
CDR3 protein: CASSTGTSGSLYEQFF

clone size: many
D gene: TRBD2
J gene: TRBJ2-5
V gene: TRBV10-3
CDR3 DNA: TGTGCCATCAGTGAAATAGCGGGAGAGACCCAGTACTTC
CDR3 protein: CAISEIAGETQYF

clone size: .
D gene: TRBD2
J gene: TRBJ2-3
V gene: TRBV20-1
CDR3 DNA: TGCAGTGCTCAGAGCGGGAGAGGGACAGATACGCAGTATTTT
CDR3 protein: CSAQSGRGTDTQYF

clone size: .
D gene: .
J gene: TRBJ2-7
V gene: TRBV7-2
CDR3 DNA: TGTGCCAGCAGCTTCGATCCCGGGGCCTCCTACGAGCAGTACTTC
CDR3 protein: CASSFDPGASYEQYF

clone size: many
D gene: .
J gene: TRBJ2-7
V gene: TRBV9
CDR3 DNA: TGTGCCAGCAGCGTAGTGACGAGCTCCTACGAGCAGTACTTC
CDR3 protein: CASSVVTSSYEQYF

clone size: .
D gene: .
J gene: TRBJ2-1
V gene: TRBV12-3/TRBV12-4
CDR3 DNA: TGTGCCAGCAGCCCCGAGCAGGTCAACAATGAGCAGTTCTTC
CDR3 protein: CASSPEQVNNEQFF

clone size: .
D gene: TRBD1
J gene: TRBJ1-2
V gene: TRBV29-1
CDR3 DNA: TGCAGCGTTGTGCCCCTGAAACAGGGGGCGCCTTCTCCTCGGAACTATGGCTACACCTTC
CDR3 protein: CSVVPLKQGAPSPRNYGYTF

clone size: .
D gene: TRBD1
J gene: TRBJ2-7
V gene: TRBV10-3
CDR3 DNA: TGTGTCATCAGTGAGGGGGGGACAGGGAAGGGCTACGAGCAGTACTTC
CDR3 protein: CVISEGGTGKGYEQYF

clone size: .
D gene: .
J gene: TRBJ2-5
V gene: TRBV20-1
CDR3 DNA: TGCAGTGCCCTCACCCCTATCGGGCGGTCTGAGACCCAGTACTTC
CDR3 protein: CSALTPIGRSETQYF

clone size: .
D gene: .
J gene: TRBJ1-4
V gene: TRBV20-1
CDR3 DNA: TGCAGTGCAACCCGACGGAGGGGCGGTGAAAAACTGTTTTTT
CDR3 protein: CSATRRRGGEKLFF

clone size: few
D gene: TRBD2
J gene: TRBJ2-1
V gene: TRBV4-2
CDR3 DNA: TGTGCCAGCAGCCAAGAGAGGTTAGGGAGGGTACGGAATGAGCAGTTCTTC
CDR3 protein: CASSQERLGRVRNEQFF

clone size: few
D gene: .
J gene: TRBJ2-5
V gene: TRBV3-1
CDR3 DNA: TGTGCCAGCAGCCCCTGGGGCCAAGAGACCCAGTACTTC
CDR3 protein: CASSPWGQETQYF

clone size: .
D gene: TRBD1
J gene: TRBJ2-7
V gene: TRBV27
CDR3 DNA: TGTGCCAGCAGTTTATTTCCAGGGGGATTTGGCTACGAGCAGTACTTC
CDR3 protein: CASSLFPGGFGYEQYF

clone size: .
D gene: TRBD2
J gene: TRBJ2-6
V gene: TRBV4-2
CDR3 DNA: TGTGCCAGCAGCCCGGCCCCTAGCGGGGGGCTATCTGGGGCCAACGTCCTGACTTTC
CDR3 protein: CASSPAPSGGLSGANVLTF

clone size: many
D gene: TRBD1
J gene: TRBJ2-1
V gene: TRBV4-1
CDR3 DNA: TGCGCCAGCAGCCAACCGGGACAGGGGGTTTACAATGAGCAGTTCTTC
CDR3 protein: CASSQPGQGVYNEQFF

clone size: .
D gene: .
J gene: TRBJ2-3
V gene: TRBV10-1
CDR3 DNA: TGCGCCAGCAGTGGATCCACAGGGATGGCGACAGATACGCAGTATTTT
CDR3 protein: CASSGSTGMATDTQYF

clone size: few
D gene: TRBD2
J gene: TRBJ2-7
V gene: TRBV20-1
CDR3 DNA: TGCAGTGCTAGCTCTTCTAGCGGGATCTACGAGCAGTACTTC
CDR3 protein: CSASSSSGIYEQYF

clone size: many
D gene: TRBD1
J gene: TRBJ2-4
V gene: TRBV27
CDR3 DNA: TGTGCCAGCAGTTGGACAGGGGCCAAAAACATTCAGTACTTC
CDR3 protein: CASSWTGAKNIQYF

clone size: few
D gene: .
J gene: TRBJ1-2
V gene: TRBV4-1
CDR3 DNA: TGCGCCAGCAGCCAAGATCGCCCTAGGGGAGCGGAGAACTATGGCTACACCTTC
CDR3 protein: CASSQDRPRGAENYGYTF

clone size: few
D gene: TRBD2
J gene: TRBJ2-7
V gene: TRBV3-1
CDR3 DNA: TGTGCCAGCAGCCAAGAACTCGCGGGAGATTACGAGCAGTACTTC
CDR3 protein: CASSQELAGDYEQYF

clone size: few
D gene: .
J gene: TRBJ2-1
V gene: TRBV7-9
CDR3 DNA: TGTGCCAGCAGCATCTGGGGGCGATTTCCCAACAATGAGCAGTTCTTC
CDR3 protein: CASSIWGRFPNNEQFF

clone size: few
D gene: .
J gene: TRBJ1-5
V gene: TRBV6-1
CDR3 DNA: TGTGCCAGCAGTGGGGGTCTGAATCAGCCCCAGCATTTT
CDR3 protein: CASSGGLNQPQHF